This entry features one T cell receptor beta chain sequence. In the study's own analysis: Reference gene primer amplification in the assay estimated nucleated cell counts. The repertoire was sequenced with immunoSEQ multiplex PCR; TCRdb's copy has only in-frame clones and lacks some. The V and J calls and clone size are taken from that table; D and trimming were inferred from the DNA. The table records around 300,000 clones, roughly nine tenths of them present only once. This entry comes from a study of blood T cell repertoires in COVID-19. On the study more broadly: The cDNA or gDNA used as material had been derived from T cells, B-cell-depleted T cells, or PBMCs.

V was clipped by 11 bases and J by 4 bases, with 14 bases between them. The CDR3 has 12 amino acids. Germline V gene data show CDR1 as LGHDT and CDR2 as YNNKEL (reference sequence). The material sequenced was PBMCs or T cells enriched from blood (not recorded which). The TCR was taken from a woman in her thirties or forties who had recovered from COVID-19. The chain carries TRBV3-1 (or the pseudogene TRBV3-2) and TRBJ1-1; D unclear. CDR3 sequence reads: CAVKGGGTEAFF. As DNA, the CDR3 is TGTGCCGTAAAAGGCGGCGGCACTGAAGCTTTCTTT.